The 29 T cell receptor beta chains reported below all come from one sample, sequenced in a study of PD-1 blockade in classical Hodgkin lymphoma. Every patient experienced relapse after autologous stem cell transplantation, and brentuximab vedotin exposure varied. Profiled with immunoSEQ multiplex PCR; TCRdb holds only in-frame clones, not every one. The profile shows 13,000 or so clones, around 80% of them singletons. The specimen was peripheral blood mononuclear cells (PBMCs), collected at baseline. The receptors stem from a human donor with classical Hodgkin lymphoma.

This clone came up once. The chain carries TRBV19 and TRBJ2-1; TRBD2 matches 10 bases. CDR1 and CDR2 (germline): LNHDA, SQIVND (reference sequence). Unmatched junction bases numbered 8, after V lost 3 bases and J lost 6 bases. The CDR3 contains 16 residues. The CDR3 DNA reads TGTGCCAGTAGTATCCTGGTTGGACTAGCGGTCAATGAGCAGTTCTTC. Protein sequence: CASSILVGLAVNEQFF.

This clone was counted only a few times. The chain recombines TRBV6-5 with TRBJ2-3; D not resolved. CDR1 MNHEY and CDR2 SVGAGI come from the germline V gene. The CDR3 is 15 amino acids. Trimming left V 5 bases short and J 1 base short, with 13 bases between. CDR3 amino acids: CASSPLGIRTDTQYF. For the CDR3, the DNA is TGTGCCAGCAGTCCTCTGGGGATACGCACAGATACGCAGTATTTT.

The V call is TRBV29-1, the J call TRBJ1-1; 10 bases map to TRBD1. This CDR3 comprises 11 residues. The germline V gene encodes CDR1 SQVTM and CDR2 ANQGSEA. Losses at the gene ends were 8 bases for V and 4 bases for J; bases not matched to a gene: 1. CDR3 nucleotides: TGCAGCTGGACAGGGGGCACTGAAGCTTTCTTT. Encoded protein: CSWTGGTEAFF.

This clone was found a few times. V gene TRBV7-9 combines with J gene TRBJ2-1, with 8 bases aligning to TRBD2. Germline V gene lookup returns CDR1 SEHNR and CDR2 FQNEAQ (reference sequence). V dropped 5 bases and J dropped 3; count of bases not matched to a gene: 12. The CDR3 sequence is 17 residues long. In DNA, the CDR3 is TGTGCCAGCAGCCCCCCGGGGCGCGGGAGGATCTACAATGAGCAGTTCTTC. Its translation: CASSPPGRGRIYNEQFF. Supplemented by reference TRBV7-9 and TRBJ2-1, the full variable domain reads DTGVSQNPRHKITKRGQNVTFRCDPISEHNRLYWYRQTLGQGPEFLTYFQNEAQLEKSRLLSDRFSAERPKGSFSTLEIQRTEQGDSAMYLCASSPPGRGRIYNEQFFGPGTRLTVL.

By frequency in the sample, this clone is medium-sized. The V gene is TRBV10-1, the J gene TRBJ1-1, with no clear D. Germline V gives CDR1 WNHNN, CDR2 SYGVQD (reference sequence). This CDR3 comprises 13 residues. Trimming removed 4 bases from V and 0 bases from J, with 6 bases in between. The CDR3 DNA reads TGCGCCAGCAGTGCAGGCATGAACACTGAAGCTTTCTTT. It codes for CASSAGMNTEAFF.

V usage is TRBV2 and J usage is TRBJ2-1, with 7 nucleotides matching TRBD1. Germline V gives CDR1 SNHLY, CDR2 FYNNEI. The J segment lost 7 bases and the V segment lost 1 base, leaving 7 bases of the junction unmatched. The CDR3 consists of 15 residues. The CDR3 is CASSEVNRGTNEQFF. The DNA of the CDR3 is TGTGCCAGCAGTGAAGTAAACAGGGGTACGAATGAGCAGTTCTTC. Full variable domain (remainder filled in from reference TRBV2 and TRBJ2-1): EPEVTQTPSHQVTQMGQEVILRCVPISNHLYFYWYRQILGQKVEFLVSFYNNEISEKSEIFDDQFSVERPDGSNFTLKIRSTKLEDSAMYFCASSEVNRGTNEQFFGPGTRLTVL.

The V and J genes are TRBV19 and TRBJ2-1, with D hard to call. V was trimmed by 0 bases and J by 13 bases, leaving 13 bases between them. Per germline, CDR1 LNHDA and CDR2 SQIVND (reference sequence). This CDR3 comprises 13 residues. The CDR3 region has the DNA TGTGCCAGTAGTATAGACTTTGGTTCACGTCAGTTCTTC. This translates into CASSIDFGSRQFF.

The gene calls are TRBV18 and TRBJ1-1, with a tentative D call TRBD1 (6 bases). The CDR3 totals 14 residues. Between the trimmed V and J ends, which lost 0 bases and 7 bases, there was a span of 12 bases. Germline lookup yields CDR1 KGHSH and CDR2 LQKENI. The DNA for the CDR3 is TGTGCCAGCTCACCACCGGGGGGGGCTGGTGAAGCTTTCTTT. It codes for CASSPPGGAGEAFF.

The rearrangement joins TRBV5-1 to TRBJ2-1, with 7 nucleotides matching TRBD1. The CDR3 runs to 15 residues. V gave up 5 bases and J gave up 7 bases; unmatched junction bases: 12. Germline CDR1 is SGHRS and CDR2 is YFSETQ. The CDR3 region is CASRPTGEVVNEQFF. The CDR3 DNA is TGCGCCAGCAGGCCCACAGGGGAAGTTGTGAATGAGCAGTTCTTC.

This clone has only a few counts. The rearrangement uses TRBV19 and TRBJ1-5; D unclear. The CDR3 sequence is 13 residues long. Germline V gives CDR1 LNHDA, CDR2 SQIVND (reference sequence). The germline V and J ends were trimmed by 2 bases and 3 bases, with 5 bases remaining between them. This CDR3 reads CASSITANQPQHF. CDR3 in DNA: TGTGCCAGTAGTATAACAGCCAATCAGCCCCAGCATTTT.

The chain couples TRBV6-1 to TRBJ2-1; D remains ambiguous. The CDR3 covers 11 residues. Germline V gene sequence: CDR1 MNHNS, CDR2 SASEGT. Trimming pared 3 bases from V and 10 bases from J, leaving 7 bases between. CDR3: CASSDPREQFF. As DNA, the CDR3 is TGTGCCAGCAGTGACCCACGGGAGCAGTTCTTC.

The rearrangement joins TRBV5-4 to TRBJ2-7; 10 bases agree with TRBD2. Germline V gene lookup returns CDR1 SGHNT and CDR2 YYREEE (reference sequence). This CDR3 contains 20 residues. V lost 1 base to trimming and J lost 3 bases; unmatched junction nucleotides: 19. The CDR3 bases are TGTGCCAGCAGCTTGCTCGAAAGGACTAGCGGAACACCAATTAACTACGAGCAGTACTTC. This translates into CASSLLERTSGTPINYEQYF.

This clone has just a few counts. The genes are TRBV6-6 and TRBJ2-7, with 12 bases lining up with TRBD2. V trimming: 5 bases; J trimming: 6 bases; junction bases outside the gene matches: 2. CDR3 length: 13 amino acids. In germline, CDR1 is MNHNY, CDR2 SVGAGI (reference sequence). CDR3 nucleotide sequence: TGTGCCAGCAGTGAGACTAGCGGGAGCGAGCAGTACTTC. Protein: CASSETSGSEQYF.

A remark on this clone: Different DNA sequences within this sample yield the same CDR3. This chain links TRBV29-1 with TRBJ2-1, with D unclear. Germline V lookup: CDR1 SQVTM, CDR2 ANQGSEA. The CDR3 loop spans 17 amino acids. Trimming took off 0 bases at V and 2 bases at J, with 17 bases between the two ends. The CDR3 protein is CSVEELQIRVTYNEQFF. The CDR3 DNA reads as TGCAGCGTTGAAGAGTTGCAGATCCGCGTGACCTACAATGAGCAGTTCTTC.

The chain is built from TRBV18 and TRBJ2-2; D gene ambiguous. The length of the CDR3 is 15 residues. V was trimmed by 6 bases and J by 1 base, leaving 12 bases between them. CDR1 KGHSH and CDR2 LQKENI come from the germline V gene. The CDR3 DNA reads as TGTGCCAGCTCCACCGGCTTATTGAACACCGGGGAGCTGTTTTTT. It codes for CASSTGLLNTGELFF.

This clone occurred once. The genes are TRBV5-1 and TRBJ2-1; TRBD2 aligns across 8 bases. V gave up 4 bases and J gave up 2 bases; unmatched junction bases: 5. Germline V gene lookup returns CDR1 SGHRS and CDR2 YFSETQ. The CDR3 loop spans 15 amino acids. The CDR3 protein is CASSRSGATYNEQFF. DNA for the CDR3: TGCGCCAGCAGCCGTAGCGGGGCCACCTACAATGAGCAGTTCTTC.

The gene calls are TRBV7-3 and TRBJ2-2, with 7 bases that match TRBD2. CDR1 is SGHTA, CDR2 FQGTGA, per germline. V was clipped by 4 bases and J by 5 bases; unmatched bases: 10. The CDR3 is 16 amino acids. CDR3 sequence: CASSSMGGRGTGELFF. The CDR3 region has the DNA TGTGCCAGCAGCTCCATGGGCGGGAGAGGGACCGGGGAGCTGTTTTTT. Drawing the rest from reference TRBV7-3 and TRBJ2-2, the complete variable domain is GAGVSQTPSNKVTEKGKYVELRCDPISGHTALYWYRQSLGQGPEFLIYFQGTGAADDSGLPNDRFFAVRPEGSVSTLKIQRTERGDSAVYLCASSSMGGRGTGELFFGEGSRLTVL.

This chain joins TRBV5-4 and TRBJ2-3, with 12 bases that match TRBD2. Germline CDR1 and CDR2: SGHNT and YYREEE (reference sequence). Trimming at V came to 7 bases and at J to 4 bases, leaving 10 bases not matched to a gene. CDR3 length equals 16 residues. CDR3 sequence reads: CASALLAGGPSDTQYF. DNA for the CDR3: TGTGCCAGCGCCCTCCTAGCGGGAGGGCCATCAGATACGCAGTATTTT.

V gene TRBV5-5 combines with J gene TRBJ2-7, with 7 bases that match TRBD2. CDR1 and CDR2 from the germline V gene are SGHKS and YYEKEE (reference sequence). V trimming: 3 bases; J trimming: 6 bases; junction bases outside the gene matches: 9. The CDR3 sequence is 14 residues long. The chain's CDR3 is CASSWEGWGGEQYF. CDR3 in DNA: TGTGCCAGCAGCTGGGAGGGTTGGGGAGGCGAGCAGTACTTC.

The rearrangement joins TRBV5-1 to TRBJ2-5, with 10 positions matching TRBD2. V trimming: 4 bases; J trimming: 4 bases; junction bases outside the gene matches: 7. CDR1 is SGHRS, CDR2 YFSETQ, per germline. This CDR3 contains 15 residues. DNA for the CDR3: TGCGCCAGCAGCCCGATAGCGGGAGGAGGAGAGACCCAGTACTTC. It yields the protein CASSPIAGGGETQYF.

J is TRBJ2-2 and V is TRBV10-3; 11 nucleotides line up with TRBD2. This CDR3 has 19 amino acids. The V gene's germline CDR1 is ENHRY and CDR2 SYGVKD. The V and J ends lost 4 bases and 2 bases, in that order; junction bases with no gene match: 12. CDR3 sequence: CAISVLAGGPISNTGELFF. The CDR3 nucleotides read TGTGCCATCAGTGTCCTAGCGGGAGGCCCAATCTCAAACACCGGGGAGCTGTTTTTT.

CDR3 in DNA: TGTGCCAGCAGCTTGGGACCGACAGGGAACTACGAGCAGTACTTC. Its protein is CASSLGPTGNYEQYF. The J gene is TRBJ2-7, the V gene TRBV7-9; 7 bases match TRBD1. The junction had 8 bases not matched to a gene; V was cut back by 3 bases and J by 3 bases. Germline V gene sequence: CDR1 SEHNR, CDR2 FQNEAQ (reference sequence). This CDR3 spans 15 amino acids.

This clone was observed a handful of times. This rearrangement joins TRBV11-2 to TRBJ2-7, with unresolved D. Per germline, CDR1 SGHAT and CDR2 FQNNGV. Trimming removed 3 bases from V and 3 bases from J, with 9 bases in between. This CDR3 has 13 amino acids. This chain's CDR3 is CASSFGLHYEQYF. CDR3 nucleotides: TGTGCCAGCAGCTTTGGCCTCCACTACGAGCAGTACTTC.

The gene calls are TRBV7-6 and TRBJ1-3, with D unclear. CDR1 and CDR2 from the germline V gene are SGHVS and FNYEAQ. The CDR3 has 16 residues. V was shortened by 1 base and J by 0 bases, with 10 bases between the two germline ends. The CDR3 bases are TGTGCCAGCAGCTTAGGACTGCCGAGCTCTGGAAACACCATATATTTT. Residues: CASSLGLPSSGNTIYF.

The chain couples TRBV28 to TRBJ2-3; 7 nucleotides match TRBD1. The CDR3 is 16 residues long. Unmatched junction bases numbered 12, after V lost 3 bases and J lost 6 bases. Germline CDR1 MDHEN, CDR2 SYDVKM. CDR3 sequence (DNA): TGTGCCAGCAGTTTTCCCCTGACAGGGACAAGGGATACGCAGTATTTT. Its protein is CASSFPLTGTRDTQYF.

The chain uses TRBV25-1 and TRBJ2-2, with 7 positions matching TRBD1. Germline loops: CDR1 MGHDK, CDR2 SYGVNS. This CDR3 has 14 amino acids. V lost 4 bases to trimming and J lost 3 bases; unmatched junction nucleotides: 2. CDR3 sequence: CASSGRGYTGELFF. The CDR3 DNA is TGTGCCAGCAGTGGCAGGGGGTACACCGGGGAGCTGTTTTTT.

This chain links TRBV4-1 with TRBJ1-6; no definite D call. CDR1 MGHRA and CDR2 YSYEKL come from the germline V gene. The CDR3 consists of 15 residues. Trimming pared 0 bases from V and 10 bases from J, leaving 13 bases between. The CDR3 region is CASSQDSGGGSPLHF. CDR3 in DNA: TGCGCCAGCAGCCAAGATTCGGGTGGAGGGTCACCCCTCCACTTT.

This clone was seen once. The V gene is TRBV30, the J gene TRBJ2-7; 12 bases are a match to TRBD2. The length of the CDR3 is 16 residues. Losses at the gene ends were 0 bases for V and 6 bases for J; bases not matched to a gene: 9. Germline CDR1 GTSNPN, CDR2 SVGIG (reference sequence). CDR3 amino acids: CAWSVFRTSGKGEQYF. The CDR3 DNA sequence: TGTGCCTGGAGTGTTTTTAGGACTAGCGGGAAGGGCGAGCAGTACTTC.

The chain has TRBV6-1 and TRBJ2-1, with unresolved D. Germline CDR1 reads MNHNS; CDR2 reads SASEGT. The CDR3 covers 14 residues. The V end lost 5 bases, the J end lost 2 bases, and 10 bases lay between the germline ends. The CDR3 here is CASSKRRTYNEQFF. In DNA form, the CDR3 reads TGTGCCAGCAGTAAGAGACGAACCTACAATGAGCAGTTCTTC.